The 20 T cell receptor beta chains below come from one sample, sequenced in a study of T cells after posttransplantation cyclophosphamide. Clones were sequenced by immunoSEQ multiplex PCR, and TCRdb holds only the in-frame ones, with some missing. The sample holds some 5,700 clones, 1.5% to 2% seen once. A marrow graft followed busulfan-fludarabine conditioning, with cyclophosphamide on days +3 and +4. The starting material was PBMCs, obtained just over 240 days after a stem cell transplant with posttransplant cyclophosphamide. All receptors come from a male patient aged 25-45 years who received an allogeneic stem cell transplant from a related donor, was CMV-positive, and had no GVHD. Certain T cells may be donor cells from the graft.

This clone is termed medium-sized (0.01 to 0.1%). CDR3 protein: CASSTQGRATNEKLFF. CDR3 coding DNA: TGTGCCAGTAGTACCCAGGGTAGAGCAACTAATGAAAAACTGTTTTTT. J is TRBJ1-4 and V is TRBV19, with D possibly matching TRBD1 (5 bases). V lost 4 bases, J lost 0 bases, and 12 bases lay in between. This CDR3 has 16 amino acids. CDR1 LNHDA and CDR2 SQIVND come from the germline V gene (reference sequence). The complete variable domain, with remaining parts taken from reference TRBV19 and TRBJ1-4, reads DGGITQSPKYLFRKEGQNVTLSCEQNLNHDAMYWYRQDPGQGLRLIYYSQIVNDFQKGDIAEGYSVSREKKESFPLTVTSAQKNPTAFYLCASSTQGRATNEKLFFGSGTQLSVL.

The rearrangement joins TRBV11-2 to TRBJ2-2, with 9 nucleotides matching TRBD1. The CDR3 has 15 amino acids. CDR1 SGHAT and CDR2 FQNNGV come from the germline V gene. V shed 5 bases and J 2 bases; nucleotides not matched to a gene: 3. Here the CDR3 DNA reads TGTGCCAGCAGCATACAGGGGGCTAACACCGGGGAGCTGTTTTTT. Translating gives CASSIQGANTGELFF.

The rearrangement joins TRBV7-3 to TRBJ2-1, with 10 bases lining up with TRBD2. The V segment lost 4 bases and the J segment 6 bases; nucleotides outside the gene matches: 18. CDR3 size: 19 residues. CDR1 SGHTA and CDR2 FQGTGA come from the germline V gene. The CDR3 DNA reads as TGTGCCAGCAGCTCTAATGGACTTAACGTAGCGGGAGGCTCCAATGAGCAGTTCTTC. Its protein product is CASSSNGLNVAGGSNEQFF.

This chain links TRBV5-1 with TRBJ1-4, with D unresolved. CDR1 and CDR2 (germline): SGHRS, YFSETQ. V gave up 2 bases and J gave up 5 bases, with 7 bases separating them. The CDR3 loop spans 13 amino acids. The CDR3 DNA reads TGCGCCAGCAGCTTTACGGTAAATGAAAAACTGTTTTTT. It translates to CASSFTVNEKLFF.

This rearrangement joins TRBV7-2 to TRBJ1-4; 7 bases match TRBD1. CDR3 length equals 14 residues. With 5 bases clipped from V and 8 bases from J, the junction kept 8 bases outside the gene matches. Germline CDR1 reads SGHTA; CDR2 reads FQGNSA. The CDR3 sequence is CASSATGPGEKLFF. The DNA of the CDR3 is TGTGCCAGCAGCGCGACAGGGCCGGGAGAAAAACTGTTTTTT.

This chain uses TRBV5-1 with TRBJ2-7; no clear D. CDR3 length: 11 amino acids. Deletions cut 6 bases from V and 7 bases from J, with 11 bases between. CDR1 and CDR2 from the germline V gene are SGHRS and YFSETQ. The DNA of the CDR3 is TGCGCCAGCATCCTTGACTGGGAGCAGTACTTC. This encodes CASILDWEQYF.

The J gene is TRBJ2-3, the V gene TRBV7-9; 8 bases align to TRBD2. Germline values: CDR1 SEHNR, CDR2 FQNEAQ (reference sequence). V lost 5 bases to trimming and J lost 0 bases; unmatched junction nucleotides: 7. The CDR3 is 16 residues long. The CDR3 DNA is TGTGCCAGCAGCGGAAATAGCGGGACTAGCACAGATACGCAGTATTTT. Its translation is CASSGNSGTSTDTQYF.

By sample fraction, this clone is large (0.1 to 1%). The chain couples TRBV14 to TRBJ2-5; TRBD2 aligns across 15 bases. V trimming: 3 bases; J trimming: 4 bases; junction bases outside the gene matches: 12. The CDR3 loop spans 19 amino acids. The germline CDR1 and CDR2 sequences are SGHDN and FVKESK. The CDR3 DNA follows: TGTGCCAGCAGCCATGCAGGGACTAGCGGGAGGTTGAGAGGAGAGACCCAGTACTTC. Translated, it gives CASSHAGTSGRLRGETQYF.

V is TRBV4-1 and J is TRBJ2-1; weak D call: TRBD2 (6 bases). The CDR3 has 15 residues. V was clipped by 5 bases and J by 1 base, with 12 bases between them. Germline lookup yields CDR1 MGHRA and CDR2 YSYEKL. The CDR3 DNA is TGCGCCAGCAGCGCTACTGGGGGGTCCTACAATGAGCAGTTCTTC. It is translated as CASSATGGSYNEQFF.

The rearrangement links TRBV4-3 to TRBJ1-2; 8 positions match TRBD1. Losses at the gene ends were 4 bases for V and 10 bases for J; bases not matched to a gene: 11. Germline lookup yields CDR1 LGHNA and CDR2 YSLEER. The CDR3 covers 14 residues. CDR3 amino acids: CASSPGQGRPDYTF. Here the CDR3 DNA reads TGCGCCAGCAGCCCCGGACAGGGAAGGCCCGACTACACCTTC.

This clone was counted a few times. The chain is built from TRBV2 and TRBJ1-2, with TRBD1 identical over 7 bases. Per the germline V gene, CDR1 is SNHLY and CDR2 is FYNNEI. The CDR3 contains 14 residues. J gave up 0 bases and V 4 bases, and 2 bases lay outside the gene matches. CDR3 nucleotides: TGTGCCAGCAGTGGGGACAGTACTAACTATGGCTACACCTTC. Its protein product is CASSGDSTNYGYTF. The complete variable domain, with remaining parts taken from reference TRBV2 and TRBJ1-2, reads EPEVTQTPSHQVTQMGQEVILRCVPISNHLYFYWYRQILGQKVEFLVSFYNNEISEKSEIFDDQFSVERPDGSNFTLKIRSTKLEDSAMYFCASSGDSTNYGYTFGSGTRLTVV.

The V and J genes are TRBV9 and TRBJ2-2, with 9 bases aligning to TRBD2. The CDR3 runs to 16 residues. The germline V gene encodes CDR1 SGDLS and CDR2 YYNGEE. J gave up 4 bases and V 0 bases, and 4 bases lay outside the gene matches. CDR3 residues: CASSVGGTSITGELFF. The CDR3 coding sequence is TGTGCCAGCAGCGTAGGCGGGACTAGCATCACCGGGGAGCTGTTTTTT.

This clone was recorded a few times. This chain links TRBV7-8 with TRBJ1-2; 7 bases are a match to TRBD1. This CDR3 is 14 amino acids long. V trimming: 3 bases; J trimming: 3 bases; junction bases outside the gene matches: 4. The V gene's germline CDR1 is SGHVS and CDR2 FQNEAQ. The CDR3 loop reads CASSFRGRDYGYTF. Written as DNA, the CDR3 is TGTGCCAGCAGCTTTAGGGGGCGGGACTATGGCTACACCTTC.

This clone was detected a few times. The chain is built from TRBV6-1 and TRBJ2-7; perhaps TRBD2 as D (6 bases). V lost 2 bases and J 4 bases, leaving 15 bases between the germline ends. The CDR3 covers 15 residues. CDR1 and CDR2 (germline): MNHNS, SASEGT. CDR3 protein: CASSESGPVGYEQYF. In DNA, the CDR3 is TGTGCCAGCAGTGAAAGCGGGCCAGTCGGGTACGAGCAGTACTTC.

This clone occurred a few times. The chain carries TRBV5-4 and TRBJ2-5; the D gene is possibly TRBD2 (6 bases). Judging by the DNA end, TRBJ2-7 fits better; the J call may be wrong. The CDR3 consists of 16 residues. The germline V gene has CDR1 SGHNT and CDR2 YYREEE (reference sequence). CDR3 coding DNA: TGTGCCAGCAGCTTGGGGGCATCGGGAGTCGCCTACGAGCAGTACTTC. Its translation: CASSLGASGVAYEQYF.

V and J are TRBV7-9 and TRBJ2-3; no firm D call. V dropped 2 bases and J dropped 4 bases, with 7 bases sitting between them. The CDR3 runs 13 residues. The V gene's germline CDR1 is SEHNR and CDR2 FQNEAQ (reference sequence). The CDR3 sequence: CASSLPFPDTQYF. For the CDR3, the DNA is TGTGCCAGCAGCTTACCTTTTCCAGATACGCAGTATTTT.

This rearrangement joins TRBV28 to TRBJ2-6; tentatively, D is TRBD1 (6 bases). The V gene lost 2 bases and the J gene lost 0 bases, with 8 bases spanning the gap. Germline values: CDR1 MDHEN, CDR2 SYDVKM. This CDR3 comprises 16 residues. The CDR3 coding sequence is TGTGCCAGCAGTTTAGGACAGTACTCTGGGGCCAACGTCCTGACTTTC. It yields the protein CASSLGQYSGANVLTF.

The sample holds a few counts of this clone. The chain is built from TRBV7-6 and TRBJ2-3; 7 nucleotides agree with TRBD1. The J segment lost 4 bases and the V segment lost 5 bases, leaving 15 bases of the junction unmatched. CDR3 length: 17 amino acids. Germline loops: CDR1 SGHVS, CDR2 FNYEAQ. The CDR3: CASSRRVTGEGADTQYF. CDR3 DNA: TGTGCCAGCAGCCGGAGAGTTACAGGGGAAGGGGCAGATACGCAGTATTTT.

This clone was seen a handful of times. The chain recombines TRBV6-1 with TRBJ1-2; maybe TRBD1 (5 bases). The germline V gene has CDR1 MNHNS and CDR2 SASEGT. The CDR3 loop spans 15 amino acids. Trimming removed 0 bases from V and 5 bases from J, with 13 bases in between. The chain's CDR3 is CASSEAPQVKYGYTF. CDR3 bases: TGTGCCAGCAGTGAAGCGCCACAGGTGAAATATGGCTACACCTTC.

The chain carries TRBV7-9 and TRBJ2-3, with TRBD2 identical over 12 bases. CDR3 length: 15 residues. Germline assignment: CDR1 SEHNR and CDR2 FQNEAQ (reference sequence). Trimming cost V 5 bases and J 3 bases; bases outside gene matches: 3. The CDR3 loop is CASSATSGRTDTQYF. In DNA form, the CDR3 reads TGTGCCAGCAGCGCTACTAGCGGGAGGACAGATACGCAGTATTTT.